A selection of T cell receptor beta chains follows, all from one sample in a study of shared clonotypes between healthy human individuals. Method: immunoSEQ multiplex PCR; TCRdb's copy keeps in-frame clones and lacks some. The sample has 2,500,000 or so clones; 93% are singletons. Sequenced material: naive CD4+ T cells from PBMCs. Receptors originate from a man between 18 and 35 years old in good health. Some clones in this sample may be carry-over from other donors' samples. CDR3s include the opening cysteine and the closing phenylalanine or tryptophan. The order of the fields is J gene, clone size, D gene, V gene, CDR3 DNA, CDR3 protein. The D gene is left open where the match is weak. Clone size, where shown, is once, few, many, or a class for clones that have expanded.

J: TRBJ2-7
size: .
D: TRBD1
V: TRBV4-1
DNA: TGCGCCAGCAGCCGGCCGGGACAGGGTGACGAGCAGTACTTC
CDR3: CASSRPGQGDEQYF

J: TRBJ2-3
size: .
D: TRBD2
V: TRBV7-6
DNA: TGTGCCAGCAGTCGAACACTAGCGGGAGGGTCCGATACGCAGTATTTT
CDR3: CASSRTLAGGSDTQYF

J: TRBJ2-5
size: .
D: TRBD2
V: TRBV7-9
DNA: TGTGCCAGCAGCCCGACCGGGGGGAAAGAGACCCAGTACTTC
CDR3: CASSPTGGKETQYF

J: TRBJ1-1
size: .
D: .
V: TRBV4-2
DNA: TGTGCCAGCAGCCAAGTATCCCCGGGTGGGAACACTGAAGCTTTCTTT
CDR3: CASSQVSPGGNTEAFF

J: TRBJ1-5
size: .
D: TRBD1
V: TRBV18
DNA: TGTGCCAGCTCCACAGGGGGCAATCAGCCCCAGCATTTT
CDR3: CASSTGGNQPQHF

J: TRBJ1-2
size: .
D: TRBD1
V: TRBV7-9
DNA: TGTGCCAGCAGTCCACAGGGGAACTATGGCTACACCTTC
CDR3: CASSPQGNYGYTF

J: TRBJ2-3
size: .
D: .
V: TRBV6-4
DNA: TGTGCCAGCAGTCCCTCGGACCTAGATACGCAGTATTTT
CDR3: CASSPSDLDTQYF

J: TRBJ1-1
size: .
D: .
V: TRBV19
DNA: TGTGCCAGTAGTTGGGGGGCGGCGGCTTTCTTT
CDR3: CASSWGAAAFF

J: TRBJ1-1
size: .
D: .
V: TRBV28
DNA: TGTGCCAGCAGTTTGGTAGGGCTAAACACTGAAGCTTTCTTT
CDR3: CASSLVGLNTEAFF

J: TRBJ1-2
size: .
D: TRBD1
V: TRBV5-8
DNA: TGTGCCAGCAGCACAAGGACAGGCTATGGCTACACCTTC
CDR3: CASSTRTGYGYTF

J: TRBJ1-2
size: .
D: .
V: TRBV6-1
DNA: TGTGCCAGCAGCCCCACAGACTTCTATGGCTACACCTTC
CDR3: CASSPTDFYGYTF

J: TRBJ2-3
size: .
D: TRBD1
V: TRBV7-2
DNA: TGTGCCAGCAGCCACACCGGGACAGGGGCAACAGATACGCAGTATTTT
CDR3: CASSHTGTGATDTQYF

J: TRBJ2-6
size: .
D: TRBD1
V: TRBV4-2
DNA: TGTGCCAGCAGCCAAGAGAGGACAGGGGCGGGACGTCTCCCTTCTGGGGCCAACGTCCTGACTTTC
CDR3: CASSQERTGAGRLPSGANVLTF

J: TRBJ1-2
size: .
D: .
V: TRBV5-4
DNA: TGTGCCAGCAGCTTAATGGGGATCGAGTATGGCTACACCTTC
CDR3: CASSLMGIEYGYTF

J: TRBJ2-7
size: .
D: TRBD1
V: TRBV5-1
DNA: TGCGCCAGCAGCCCGAACCGGGACAGCTCCTACGAGCAGTACTTC
CDR3: CASSPNRDSSYEQYF

J: TRBJ2-3
size: few
D: .
V: TRBV7-3
DNA: TGTGCCAGCAGCCCCGGGCAGGCCGAAACCGCGCAGTATTTT
CDR3: CASSPGQAETAQYF

J: TRBJ2-4
size: .
D: .
V: TRBV18
DNA: TGTGCCAGCTCACCACCGCCGGGACCGGGCAAAAACATTCAGTACTTC
CDR3: CASSPPPGPGKNIQYF

J: TRBJ2-1
size: .
D: .
V: TRBV13
DNA: TGTGCCAGCAGCTCCCCTGACTACTCCTCGAGAAATACCAACAATGAGCAGTTCTTC
CDR3: CASSSPDYSSRNTNNEQFF

J: TRBJ2-3
size: .
D: .
V: TRBV21-1
DNA: TGTGCCAGCAGCCCCTCCTTATGCGTAAGCACAGATACGCAGTATTTT
CDR3: CASSPSLCVSTDTQYF

J: TRBJ2-4
size: .
D: .
V: TRBV28
DNA: TGTGCCAGCAGTTCCTACCTCCCGACTGATAAAAACATTCAGTACTTC
CDR3: CASSSYLPTDKNIQYF

J: TRBJ2-7
size: .
D: .
V: TRBV4-1
DNA: TGCGCCAGCAGCCAAGATCGACGGGCCCACTACGAGCAGTACTTC
CDR3: CASSQDRRAHYEQYF

J: TRBJ2-3
size: .
D: .
V: TRBV30
DNA: TGTGCCTGGAGTGTACCCCGGTGGGGAGATACGCAGTATTTT
CDR3: CAWSVPRWGDTQYF

J: TRBJ2-3
size: .
D: TRBD2
V: TRBV30
DNA: TGTGCCTGGAGTGCTCTAGCGGCAACAGATACGCAGTATTTT
CDR3: CAWSALAATDTQYF

J: TRBJ2-5
size: .
D: TRBD2
V: TRBV6-5
DNA: TGTGCCAGCAGTTTGGGGGGGAACCAAGAGACCCAGTACTTC
CDR3: CASSLGGNQETQYF

J: TRBJ2-1
size: .
D: TRBD2
V: TRBV5-1
DNA: TGCGCCAGCAGCTTGGATACTAGCGGGACCTACAATGAGCAGTTCTTC
CDR3: CASSLDTSGTYNEQFF

J: TRBJ1-2
size: .
D: .
V: TRBV12-5
DNA: TGTGCTAGTGGTTTGGTAGCCGGGACCAGGACGGATAATACCCGGGGGGGCTACACCTTC
CDR3: CASGLVAGTRTDNTRGGYTF

J: TRBJ2-2
size: .
D: .
V: TRBV7-7
DNA: TGTGCGCTCCACGGGGGCCCGGCCGGGGAGCTGTTTTTT
CDR3: CALHGGPAGELFF

J: TRBJ2-7
size: .
D: TRBD1
V: TRBV5-6
DNA: TGTGCCAGCAGGCTCCAGGGGACAGGAACCTACGAGCAGTACTTC
CDR3: CASRLQGTGTYEQYF

J: TRBJ2-1
size: .
D: .
V: TRBV6-1
DNA: TGTGCCAGCAGTGCACCGGGACGGAACTACAATGAGCAGTTCTTC
CDR3: CASSAPGRNYNEQFF

J: TRBJ1-3
size: once
D: .
V: TRBV28
DNA: TGTGCCAGCAAGGAGATGGGCAGCCAATCGTTGGGAAACACCATATATTTT
CDR3: CASKEMGSQSLGNTIYF